The following is a T cell receptor beta chain sequence with its context. This CDR3 spans 14 amino acids. V was shortened by 7 bases and J by 3 bases, with 13 bases between the two germline ends. Germline values: CDR1 LNHDA, CDR2 SQIVND (reference sequence). This sample was taken from a study of blood T cell repertoires in COVID-19. Study-wide background: The analysed material was cDNA or gDNA that came from T cells, B-cell-depleted T cells, or PBMCs.

Only in-frame clones appear in the TCRdb table, and some are missing; sequencing was by immunoSEQ multiplex PCR. The profile shows under 110,000 clones, 85% to 95% of them singletons. The sequence derives from a man in his forties or fifties with active COVID-19. This chain links TRBV19 with TRBJ1-3; D is unclear. Sequencing used peripheral blood. CDR3 loop: CASNPRGNGNTIYF. CDR3 bases: TGTGCCAGTAACCCCCGAGGGAATGGAAACACCATATATTTT.